This T cell receptor (beta chain) was sequenced during a study of T cell changes during pregnancy in multiple sclerosis. Produced via immunoSEQ multiplex PCR; TCRdb's table is partial and in-frame only. This sample has 95,000 to 100,000 clones, with more than 90% found just once. This clone was picked up one time. From germline, CDR1 is GTSNPN and CDR2 SVGIG (reference sequence). The CDR3 extends over 15 amino acids. V lost 3 bases to trimming and J lost 2 bases, with 14 bases between them. The genes are TRBV30 and TRBJ2-1; D might be TRBD2 (6 bases). The sample was peripheral blood, taken in the second trimester of pregnancy. This TCR was sampled from a female donor with multiple sclerosis, enrolled in a pregnancy study. The chain's CDR3 is CAWRGLGGPYNEQFF. The CDR3 nucleotides read TGTGCCTGGAGGGGCCTCGGGGGACCCTACAATGAGCAGTTCTTC.